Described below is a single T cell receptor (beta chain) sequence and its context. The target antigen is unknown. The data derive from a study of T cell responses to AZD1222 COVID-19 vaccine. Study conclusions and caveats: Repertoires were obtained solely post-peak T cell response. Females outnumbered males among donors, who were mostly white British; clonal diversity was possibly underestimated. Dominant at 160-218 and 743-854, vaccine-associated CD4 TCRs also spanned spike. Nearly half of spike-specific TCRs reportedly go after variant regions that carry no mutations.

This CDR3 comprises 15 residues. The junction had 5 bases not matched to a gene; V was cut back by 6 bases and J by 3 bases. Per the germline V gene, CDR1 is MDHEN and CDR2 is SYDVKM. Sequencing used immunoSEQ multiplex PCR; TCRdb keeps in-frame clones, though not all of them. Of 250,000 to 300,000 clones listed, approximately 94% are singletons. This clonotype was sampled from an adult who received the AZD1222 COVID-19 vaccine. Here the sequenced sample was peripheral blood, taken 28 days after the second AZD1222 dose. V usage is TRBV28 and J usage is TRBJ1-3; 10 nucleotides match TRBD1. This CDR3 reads CASSPDRGVGNTIYF. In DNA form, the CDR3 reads TGTGCCAGCAGCCCGGACAGGGGGGTTGGAAACACCATATATTTT.